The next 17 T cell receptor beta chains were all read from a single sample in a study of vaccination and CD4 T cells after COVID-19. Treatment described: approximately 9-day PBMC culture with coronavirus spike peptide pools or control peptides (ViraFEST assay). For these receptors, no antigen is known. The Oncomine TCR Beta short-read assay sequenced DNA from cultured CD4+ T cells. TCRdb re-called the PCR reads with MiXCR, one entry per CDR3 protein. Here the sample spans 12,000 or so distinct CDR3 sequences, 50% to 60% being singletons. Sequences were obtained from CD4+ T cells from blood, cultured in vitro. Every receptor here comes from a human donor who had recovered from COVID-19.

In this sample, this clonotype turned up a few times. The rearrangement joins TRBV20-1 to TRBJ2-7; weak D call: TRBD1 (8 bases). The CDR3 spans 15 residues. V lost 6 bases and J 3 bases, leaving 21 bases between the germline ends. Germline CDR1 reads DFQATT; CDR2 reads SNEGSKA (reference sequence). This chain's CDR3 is CSAGGTGQEFYEQYF. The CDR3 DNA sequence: TGCAGTGCGGGGGGGACGGGACAGGAGTTCTACGAGCAGTACTTC.

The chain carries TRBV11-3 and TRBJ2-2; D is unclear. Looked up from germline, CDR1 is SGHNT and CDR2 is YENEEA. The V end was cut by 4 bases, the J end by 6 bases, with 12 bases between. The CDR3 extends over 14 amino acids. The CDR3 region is CASSYPAAAGELFF. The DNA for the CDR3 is TGTGCCAGCAGCTACCCTGCGGCGGCCGGGGAGCTGTTTTTT.

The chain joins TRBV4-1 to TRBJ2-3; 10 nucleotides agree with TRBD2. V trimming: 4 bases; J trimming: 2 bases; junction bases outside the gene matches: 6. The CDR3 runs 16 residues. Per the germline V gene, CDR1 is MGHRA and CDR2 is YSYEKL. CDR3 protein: CASSPQAGGITDTQYF. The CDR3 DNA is TGCGCCAGCAGCCCCCAAGCGGGGGGGATCACAGATACGCAGTATTTT.

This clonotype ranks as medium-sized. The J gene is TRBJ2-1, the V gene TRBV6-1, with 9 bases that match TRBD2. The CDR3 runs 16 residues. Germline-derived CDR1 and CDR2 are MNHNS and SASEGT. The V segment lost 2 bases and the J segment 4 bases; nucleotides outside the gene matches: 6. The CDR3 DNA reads TGTGCCAGCAGTGAATCGGCGGGGGGGCTATACAATGAGCAGTTCTTC. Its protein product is CASSESAGGLYNEQFF.

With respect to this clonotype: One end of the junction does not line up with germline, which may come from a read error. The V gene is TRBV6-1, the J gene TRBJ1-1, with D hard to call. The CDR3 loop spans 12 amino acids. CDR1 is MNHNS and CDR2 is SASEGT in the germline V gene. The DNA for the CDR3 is TGTGCCAGCAATTTTCCGGGCACTGGAGCTTCCTTT. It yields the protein CASNFPGTGASF.

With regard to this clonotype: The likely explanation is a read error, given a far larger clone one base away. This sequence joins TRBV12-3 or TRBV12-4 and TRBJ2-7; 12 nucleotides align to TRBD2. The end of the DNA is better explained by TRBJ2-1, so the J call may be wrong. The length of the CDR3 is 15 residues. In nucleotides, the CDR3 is TGTGCCAGCAGTTGGACTAGCGGGACTCAAGAGCGGCAGTTCTTC. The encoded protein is CASSWTSGTQERQFF.

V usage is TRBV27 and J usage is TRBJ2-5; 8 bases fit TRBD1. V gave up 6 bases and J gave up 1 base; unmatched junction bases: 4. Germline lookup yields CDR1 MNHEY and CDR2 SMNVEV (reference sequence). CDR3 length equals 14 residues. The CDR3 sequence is CASRATGGQETQYF. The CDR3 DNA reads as TGTGCCAGCAGAGCAACAGGGGGCCAAGAGACCCAGTACTTC.

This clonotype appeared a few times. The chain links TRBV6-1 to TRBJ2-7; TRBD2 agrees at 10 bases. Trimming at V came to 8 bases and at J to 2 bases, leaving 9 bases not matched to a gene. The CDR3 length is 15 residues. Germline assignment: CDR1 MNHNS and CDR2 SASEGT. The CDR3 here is CASGKSGGGPYEQYF. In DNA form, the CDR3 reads TGTGCCAGCGGGAAGAGCGGGGGGGGGCCCTACGAGCAGTACTTC.

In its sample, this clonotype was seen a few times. The CDR3 DNA sequence: TGTGCCTGGAGTGTACCACGGAACTATGGCTACACCTTC. It encodes CAWSVPRNYGYTF. The chain combines TRBV30 with TRBJ1-2, with D uncertain. CDR3 length: 13 amino acids. From germline, CDR1 is GTSNPN and CDR2 SVGIG (reference sequence). V gave up 0 bases and J gave up 2 bases, with 7 bases separating them.

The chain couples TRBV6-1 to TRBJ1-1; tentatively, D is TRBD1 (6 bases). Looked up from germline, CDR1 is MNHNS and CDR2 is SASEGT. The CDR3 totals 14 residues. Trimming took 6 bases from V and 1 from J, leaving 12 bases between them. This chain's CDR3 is CASSTGGANTEAFF. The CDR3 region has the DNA TGTGCCAGCAGCACCGGGGGGGCGAACACTGAAGCTTTCTTT.

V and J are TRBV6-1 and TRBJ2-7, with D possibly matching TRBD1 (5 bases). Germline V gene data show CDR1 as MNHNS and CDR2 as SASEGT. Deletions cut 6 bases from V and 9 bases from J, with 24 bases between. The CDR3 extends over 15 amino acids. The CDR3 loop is CASRDVISGLYGQYF. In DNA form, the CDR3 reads TGTGCCAGCAGAGACGTAATCTCAGGGTTGTATGGGCAGTACTTC.

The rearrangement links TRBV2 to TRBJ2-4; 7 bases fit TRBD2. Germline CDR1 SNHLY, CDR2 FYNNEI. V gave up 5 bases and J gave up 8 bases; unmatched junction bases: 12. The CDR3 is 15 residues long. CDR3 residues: CASSTGGNPRDIQYF. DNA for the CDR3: TGTGCCAGCAGTACCGGGGGGAACCCGAGGGACATTCAGTACTTC.

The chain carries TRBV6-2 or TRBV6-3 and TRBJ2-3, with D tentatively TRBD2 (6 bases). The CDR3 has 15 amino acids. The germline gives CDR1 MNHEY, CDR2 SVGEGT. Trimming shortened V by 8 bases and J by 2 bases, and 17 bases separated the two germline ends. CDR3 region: CASVMGLPATDTQYF. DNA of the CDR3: TGTGCCAGCGTCATGGGACTGCCCGCCACAGATACGCAGTATTTT.

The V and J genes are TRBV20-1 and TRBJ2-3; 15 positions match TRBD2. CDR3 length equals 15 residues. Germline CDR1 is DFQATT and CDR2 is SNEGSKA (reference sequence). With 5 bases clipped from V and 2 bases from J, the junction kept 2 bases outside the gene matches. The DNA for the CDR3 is TGCAGTGCTCGGACTAGCGGGGGGGCCACAGATACGCAGTATTTT. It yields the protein CSARTSGGATDTQYF.

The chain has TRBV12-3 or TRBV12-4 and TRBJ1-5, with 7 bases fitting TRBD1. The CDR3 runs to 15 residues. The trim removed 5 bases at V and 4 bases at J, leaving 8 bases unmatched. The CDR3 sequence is CASSADGTANQPQHF. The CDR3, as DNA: TGTGCCAGCAGTGCAGACGGGACAGCTAATCAGCCCCAGCATTTT.

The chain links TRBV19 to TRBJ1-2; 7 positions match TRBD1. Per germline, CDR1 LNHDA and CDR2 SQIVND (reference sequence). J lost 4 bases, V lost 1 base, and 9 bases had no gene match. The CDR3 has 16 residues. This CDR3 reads CASSIGGTGETYGYTF. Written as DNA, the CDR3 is TGTGCCAGTAGTATAGGGGGAACAGGGGAGACCTATGGCTACACCTTC.

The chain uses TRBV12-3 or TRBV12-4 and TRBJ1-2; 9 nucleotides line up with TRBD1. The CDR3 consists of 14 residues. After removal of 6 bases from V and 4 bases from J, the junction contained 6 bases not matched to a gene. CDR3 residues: CASRYRGRAYGYTF. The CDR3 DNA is TGTGCCAGCAGGTACAGGGGGCGAGCCTATGGCTACACCTTC.